Here is one T cell receptor beta chain with its context. Its antigen is currently unknown. The data derive from a study of vaccination and CD4 T cells after COVID-19. Cultured CD4+ T cell DNA underwent sequencing with the Oncomine TCR Beta short-read assay. The authors extracted genomic DNA from cultured CD4+ T cells. From the PCR reads, TCRdb called clonotypes with MiXCR, one entry per CDR3 protein. The sample holds 15,000 to 19,000 distinct CDR3 sequences, around 48% seen once. The CDR3 contains 14 residues. CDR1 and CDR2 from the germline V gene are MDHEN and SYDVKM. The ends lost 6 bases at V and 1 base at J; junction bases unmatched: 5. The treatment was: approximately 9-day PBMC culture with coronavirus spike peptide pools or control peptides (ViraFEST assay). Peptide-pool expansion of antigen-specific T cells preceded TCR sequencing in ViraFEST. Each of days 3 and 7 saw half the medium replaced by fresh IL-2 medium.

The gene calls are TRBV28 and TRBJ1-2, with 7 bases matching TRBD1. This clonotype originated in a human donor who had recovered from COVID-19. Sequences were derived from CD4+ T cells from blood, cultured in vitro, sampled before SARS-CoV-2 vaccination. CDR3 sequence: CASSSRDSNYGYTF. In nucleotides, the CDR3 is TGTGCCAGCAGCTCCCGGGACAGTAACTATGGCTACACCTTC.